This TCR beta chain originates from a study of cytomegalovirus exposure and HLA in healthy donors. The V and J ends lost 8 bases and 3 bases, in that order; junction bases with no gene match: 3. Germline V CDR1 and CDR2: SGHAT, FQNNGV. The CDR3 spans 14 residues. This clone was counted a single time. Use of 60 Vbeta and 13 Jbeta primers characterized the PCR. Only in-frame clones appear in the TCRdb table, and some are missing; sequencing was by immunoSEQ multiplex PCR. This sample yields 120,000 to 150,000 clones, of which 70% to 80% are seen a single time; approximately 2.8% belongs to the top ten. Material for sequencing was PBMCs. The chain links TRBV11-2 to TRBJ1-6, with 8 bases fitting TRBD1. The clonotype originates from a female donor in good health and CMV-seronegative. DNA of the CDR3: TGTGCCAGCGGGGGGACAGGCTATAATTCACCCCTCCACTTT. Translated, it gives CASGGTGYNSPLHF. The complete variable domain, with remaining parts taken from reference TRBV11-2 and TRBJ1-6, reads EAGVAQSPRYKIIEKRQSVAFWCNPISGHATLYWYQQILGQGPKLLIQFQNNGVVDDSQLPKDRFSAERLKGVDSTLKIQPAKLEDSAVYLCASGGTGYNSPLHFGNGTRLTVT.